The T cell receptor (beta chain) described here comes from a study of identical twins. Study results and caveats: Memory repertoires lacked the insertion deficit that abundant cord blood beta clonotypes showed.

A single record per CDR3 protein comes from TCRdb applying MiXCR to the 5' RACE reads. The sample lists about 700,000 distinct CDR3 sequences, around 6.1% occurring once. The CDR3 consists of 15 residues. Germline CDR1 and CDR2: SQVTM and ANQGSEA. The junction had 5 bases not matched to a gene; V was cut back by 6 bases and J by 0 bases. Only a few counts were recorded for this clonotype. No antigen is known for it. The sequence was collected from a man younger than 30 in good health. V and J are TRBV29-1 and TRBJ2-7; 13 nucleotides agree with TRBD2. Sequenced input: naive T cells sorted from blood. CDR3 loop: CSVVRTSGSSYEQYF. The CDR3 bases are TGCAGCGTCGTCCGGACTAGCGGGAGCTCCTACGAGCAGTACTTC.